The next 4 T cell receptor beta chains were all read from a single sample in a study of blood T cell repertoires in COVID-19. Profiling relied on immunoSEQ multiplex PCR, and the TCRdb table lists in-frame clones only, not all of them. The table includes around 130,000 clones, roughly four fifths detected once. Sequenced: PBMCs or T cells enriched from blood (not recorded which). The receptors were gathered from a woman aged 18-35 years who had been exposed to COVID-19.

The chain combines TRBV5-6 with TRBJ2-3; possibly TRBD2 for D (6 bases). Trimming took off 3 bases at V and 4 bases at J, with 6 bases between the two ends. This CDR3 is built from 12 residues. Germline V gene data show CDR1 as SGHDT and CDR2 as YYEEEE. The CDR3 spells CASSWGADTQYF. Here the CDR3 DNA reads TGTGCCAGCAGCTGGGGGGCAGATACGCAGTATTTT. Full variable domain (remainder filled in from reference TRBV5-6 and TRBJ2-3): DAGVTQSPTHLIKTRGQQVTLRCSPKSGHDTVSWYQQALGQGPQFIFQYYEEEERQRGNFPDRFSGHQFPNYSSELNVNALLLGDSALYLCASSWGADTQYFGPGTRLTVL.

The table lists this clone with a few counts. The chain combines TRBV5-1 with TRBJ2-1; the match to TRBD1 covers 8 bases. Trimming at V came to 4 bases and at J to 7 bases, leaving 4 bases not matched to a gene. The CDR3 has 13 residues. The germline CDR1 and CDR2 sequences are SGHRS and YFSETQ. The CDR3 protein is CASSTYRGNEQFF. In nucleotides, the CDR3 is TGCGCCAGCAGCACATACAGGGGGAATGAGCAGTTCTTC. Together with reference TRBV5-1 and TRBJ2-1, the CDR3 gives the full variable domain: KAGVTQTPRYLIKTRGQQVTLSCSPISGHRSVSWYQQTPGQGLQFLFEYFSETQRNKGNFPGRFSGRQFSNSRSEMNVSTLELGDSALYLCASSTYRGNEQFFGPGTRLTVL.

The V gene is TRBV2, the J gene TRBJ1-1; D is perhaps TRBD1 (5 bases). Germline-derived CDR1 and CDR2 are SNHLY and FYNNEI. The CDR3 sequence is 16 residues long. Trimming took off 8 bases at V and 1 base at J, with 20 bases between the two ends. This chain's CDR3 is CASSLGAGRPNTEAFF. In DNA form, the CDR3 reads TGTGCCAGCTCCTTAGGGGCAGGGCGGCCGAACACTGAAGCTTTCTTT.

This chain uses TRBV19 with TRBJ1-1, with 8 bases fitting TRBD1. The CDR3 consists of 17 residues. The V gene end was trimmed by 2 bases and the J gene end by 0 bases; junction bases not matched to a gene: 8. Germline V gene lookup returns CDR1 LNHDA and CDR2 SQIVND (reference sequence). CDR3 nucleotides: TGTGCCAGTAGTATAAGCAGTATGGGACAGGTGAACACTGAAGCTTTCTTT. It translates to CASSISSMGQVNTEAFF.